A selection of T cell receptor beta chains follows, all from one sample in a study of cytomegalovirus exposure and HLA in healthy donors. Clones were sequenced by immunoSEQ multiplex PCR, and TCRdb holds only the in-frame ones, with some missing. The sample has around 100,000 clones, 75% to 80% seen once; the top ten hold roughly 8.9%. What was sequenced was PBMCs. The receptor source for this set is a male donor in good health and CMV-seropositive. CDR3s include the opening cysteine and the closing phenylalanine or tryptophan. The D gene is left open where the match is weak. Some rows mark clone size as missing; the rest say once, few, many or name a class of expanded clone.

d_call	clone_size	v_call	j_call	cdr3_length	cdr3_nt	cdr3_aa
TRBD1	.	TRBV7-9	TRBJ1-2	16	TGTTCCAGCAGCTTAGCCTACTCGGACAGGGAGAATGGCTACACCTTC	CSSSLAYSDRENGYTF
TRBD1	.	TRBV10-3	TRBJ2-3	14	TGTGCCATCAGTGGTGGACAGGGCACAGATACGCAGTATTTT	CAISGGQGTDTQYF
.	.	TRBV7-8	TRBJ1-4	16	TGTGCCAGCAGCTTAACGAGGAATGGTCTTAATGAAAAACTGTTTTTT	CASSLTRNGLNEKLFF
.	.	TRBV9	TRBJ2-3	14	TGTGCCAGCAGCTCCCTGACTAGCACAGATACGCAGTATTTT	CASSSLTSTDTQYF
TRBD2	.	TRBV5-6	TRBJ2-1	17	TGTGCCAGCAGCGGGGAGGGGCAGGACCTTTCCTACAATGAGCAGTTCTTC	CASSGEGQDLSYNEQFF
.	once	TRBV11-1	TRBJ2-3	12	TGTGCCAGCAGCTTAGGGGAGGTTACGCAGTATTTT	CASSLGEVTQYF
.	few	TRBV11-2	TRBJ2-1	14	TGTGCCAGCCGACGGGACTGGGTAGACAATGAGCAGTTCTTC	CASRRDWVDNEQFF
TRBD1	.	TRBV10-1	TRBJ2-1	14	TGCGCCAGCAGGAGGGGACAGGAAAACAATGAGCAGTTCTTC	CASRRGQENNEQFF
TRBD1	.	TRBV9	TRBJ1-1	15	TGTGCCAGCAGCCTCGGACAGGGGTGGAACACTGAAGCTTTCTTT	CASSLGQGWNTEAFF
TRBD2	once	TRBV7-6	TRBJ2-2	18	TGTGCCAGCAGCTTAGTCTCGCCCCTAGCGGGAGCGGTCGGGGAGCTGTTTTTT	CASSLVSPLAGAVGELFF
.	.	TRBV4-1	TRBJ1-1	13	TGCGCCAGCAGCCCGACAGATAACACTGAAGCTTTCTTT	CASSPTDNTEAFF
.	.	TRBV28	TRBJ2-1	11	TGTGCCAGCAGTTTGCGGGATGAGCAGTTCTTC	CASSLRDEQFF
.	.	TRBV6-6	TRBJ1-5	14	TGTGCCAGCAGTTACGGGCAGGACTATCAGCCCCAGCATTTT	CASSYGQDYQPQHF
TRBD2	.	TRBV7-9	TRBJ2-2	15	TGTGCCAGCAGCTTCATCAGCGGGAGTGACGGGGAGCTGTTTTTT	CASSFISGSDGELFF
TRBD1	.	TRBV10-3	TRBJ2-7	14	TGTGCCATCAGCGACAGGGTAGTGCGCTACGAGCAGTACTTC	CAISDRVVRYEQYF
.	.	TRBV28	TRBJ2-5	14	TGTGCCAGCAGTTTCATGCGGTACCAAGAGACCCAGTACTTC	CASSFMRYQETQYF
TRBD2	.	TRBV28	TRBJ2-7	14	TGTGCCAGCAAACTAGCCCGGGAGGGCGGCGAGCAGTACTTC	CASKLAREGGEQYF
TRBD1	.	TRBV4-1	TRBJ2-6	19	TGCGCCAGCAGCTCCATGTTCGGGACAGGCGCTCTTGGGGCCAACGTCCTGACTTTC	CASSSMFGTGALGANVLTF
TRBD1	.	TRBV11-2	TRBJ2-5	13	TGTGCCAGCAGCTCGACAGGGGAAGAGACCCAGTACTTC	CASSSTGEETQYF
TRBD2	.	TRBV7-9	TRBJ2-7	19	TGTGCCAGCAGCTCCTTAACTAGCGGGGCTACAAACAGCCGCCACGAGCAGTACTTC	CASSSLTSGATNSRHEQYF
TRBD1	once	TRBV5-1	TRBJ2-1	15	TGCGCCAGCAGCTTGAGGACAGGGGGCTACAATGAGCAGTTCTTC	CASSLRTGGYNEQFF
.	.	TRBV4-2	TRBJ2-7	14	TGTGCCAGCAGCCAAGATCATTTCTCCTACGAGCAGTACTTC	CASSQDHFSYEQYF
.	.	TRBV27	TRBJ2-7	14	TGTGCCAGCAGTTTAGTGGGACAAGCCTACGAGCAGTACTTC	CASSLVGQAYEQYF